Below, one T cell receptor (beta chain) is given with its context. Its antigen remains unknown. The sample originates from a study of shared clonotypes between healthy human individuals. Points from the study as a whole: In contrast to clonotypes shared by all four donors, non-shared clonotypes had lower generation probabilities.

The assay was immunoSEQ multiplex PCR, and TCRdb's table has in-frame clones only and misses some. Of about 580,000 clones listed, about 98% are singletons. The CDR3 is 13 amino acids. Trimming pared 4 bases from V and 4 bases from J, leaving 12 bases between. Germline V gives CDR1 SGHRS, CDR2 YFSETQ. Selected positively for CCR7 and CD45RO-negative, naive CD8 cells excluded terminally differentiated effector memory CD45RA+ cells. The specimen was naive CD8+ T cells sorted from blood. The chain carries TRBV5-1 and TRBJ2-7; D remains ambiguous. The TCR was taken from a man aged 25-45 years in good health. CDR3 residues: CASSQSLGYEQYF. In nucleotides, the CDR3 is TGCGCCAGCAGCCAAAGTCTGGGGTACGAGCAGTACTTC.